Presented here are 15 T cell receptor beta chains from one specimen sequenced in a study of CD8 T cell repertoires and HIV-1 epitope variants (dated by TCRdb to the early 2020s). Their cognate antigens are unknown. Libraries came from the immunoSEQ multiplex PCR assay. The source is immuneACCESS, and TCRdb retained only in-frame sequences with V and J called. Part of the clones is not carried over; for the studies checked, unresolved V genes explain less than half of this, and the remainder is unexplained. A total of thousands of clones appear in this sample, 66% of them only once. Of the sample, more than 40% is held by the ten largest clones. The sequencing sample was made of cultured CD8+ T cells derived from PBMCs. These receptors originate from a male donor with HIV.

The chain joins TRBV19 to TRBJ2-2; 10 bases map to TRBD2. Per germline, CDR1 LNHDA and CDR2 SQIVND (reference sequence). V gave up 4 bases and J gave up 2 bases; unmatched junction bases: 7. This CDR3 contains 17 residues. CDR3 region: CASSNVSGRLNTGELFF. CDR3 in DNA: TGTGCCAGTAGTAATGTTAGCGGGAGGCTAAACACCGGGGAGCTGTTTTTT. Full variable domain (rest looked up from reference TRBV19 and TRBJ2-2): DGGITQSPKYLFRKEGQNVTLSCEQNLNHDAMYWYRQDPGQGLRLIYYSQIVNDFQKGDIAEGYSVSREKKESFPLTVTSAQKNPTAFYLCASSNVSGRLNTGELFFGEGSRLTVL.

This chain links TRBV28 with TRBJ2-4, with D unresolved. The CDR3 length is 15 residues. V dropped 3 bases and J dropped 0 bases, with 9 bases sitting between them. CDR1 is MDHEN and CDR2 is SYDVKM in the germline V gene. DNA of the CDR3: TGTGCCAGCAGTTTCGTTGGGATAGCCAAAAACATTCAGTACTTC. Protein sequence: CASSFVGIAKNIQYF.

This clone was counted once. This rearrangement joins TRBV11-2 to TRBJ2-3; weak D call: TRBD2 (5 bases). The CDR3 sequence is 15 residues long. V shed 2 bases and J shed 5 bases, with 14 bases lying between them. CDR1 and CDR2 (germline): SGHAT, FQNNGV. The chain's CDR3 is CASSLLGARGDTQYF. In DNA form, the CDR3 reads TGTGCCAGCAGCTTATTGGGAGCTCGTGGAGATACGCAGTATTTT. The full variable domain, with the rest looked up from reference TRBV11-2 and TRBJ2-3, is EAGVAQSPRYKIIEKRQSVAFWCNPISGHATLYWYQQILGQGPKLLIQFQNNGVVDDSQLPKDRFSAERLKGVDSTLKIQPAKLEDSAVYLCASSLLGARGDTQYFGPGTRLTVL.

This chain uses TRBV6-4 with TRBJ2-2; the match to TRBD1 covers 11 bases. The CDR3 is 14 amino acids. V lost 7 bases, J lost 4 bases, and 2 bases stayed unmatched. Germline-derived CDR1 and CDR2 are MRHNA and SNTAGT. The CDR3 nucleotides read TGTGCCAGCACCGGGACAGGGGGCACCGGGGAGCTGTTTTTT. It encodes CASTGTGGTGELFF.

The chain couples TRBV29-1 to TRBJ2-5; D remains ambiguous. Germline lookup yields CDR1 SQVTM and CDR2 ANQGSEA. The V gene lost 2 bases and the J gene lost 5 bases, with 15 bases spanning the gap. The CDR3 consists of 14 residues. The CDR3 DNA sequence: TGCAGCGTTGAAAGCCCTCGCGATGGGGAGACCCAGTACTTC. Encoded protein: CSVESPRDGETQYF.

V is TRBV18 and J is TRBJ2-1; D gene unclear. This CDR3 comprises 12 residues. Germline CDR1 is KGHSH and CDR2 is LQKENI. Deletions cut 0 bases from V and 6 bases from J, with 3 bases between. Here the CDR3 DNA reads TGTGCCAGCTCACCACCTAGCAATGAGCAGTTCTTC. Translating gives CASSPPSNEQFF.

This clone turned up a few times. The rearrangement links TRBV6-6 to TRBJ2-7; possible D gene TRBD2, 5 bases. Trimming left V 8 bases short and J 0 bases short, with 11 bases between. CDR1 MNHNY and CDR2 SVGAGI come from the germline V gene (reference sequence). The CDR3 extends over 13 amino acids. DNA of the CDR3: TGTGCCAGCGAGGGAAGCAGCTCCTACGAGCAGTACTTC. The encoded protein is CASEGSSSYEQYF.

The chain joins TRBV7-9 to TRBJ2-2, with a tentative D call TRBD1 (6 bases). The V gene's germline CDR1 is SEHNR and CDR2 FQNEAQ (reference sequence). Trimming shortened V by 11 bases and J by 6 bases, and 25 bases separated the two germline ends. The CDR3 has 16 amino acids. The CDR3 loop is CAGSSQSPGQPGELFF. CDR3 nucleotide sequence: TGTGCCGGCTCCTCCCAATCCCCCGGACAGCCCGGGGAGCTGTTTTTT.

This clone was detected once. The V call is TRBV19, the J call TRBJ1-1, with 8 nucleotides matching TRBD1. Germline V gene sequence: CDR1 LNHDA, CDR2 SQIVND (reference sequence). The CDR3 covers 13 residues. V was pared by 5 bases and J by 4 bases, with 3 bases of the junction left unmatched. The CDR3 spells CASSATGGTEAFF. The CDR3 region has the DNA TGTGCCAGTAGTGCCACAGGGGGCACTGAAGCTTTCTTT. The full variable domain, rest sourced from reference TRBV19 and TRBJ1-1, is DGGITQSPKYLFRKEGQNVTLSCEQNLNHDAMYWYRQDPGQGLRLIYYSQIVNDFQKGDIAEGYSVSREKKESFPLTVTSAQKNPTAFYLCASSATGGTEAFFGQGTRLTVV.

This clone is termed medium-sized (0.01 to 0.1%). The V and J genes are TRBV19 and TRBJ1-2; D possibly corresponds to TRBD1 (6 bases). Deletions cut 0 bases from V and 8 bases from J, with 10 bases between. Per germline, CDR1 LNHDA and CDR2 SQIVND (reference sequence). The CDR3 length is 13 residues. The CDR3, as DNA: TGTGCCAGTAGTATAGATCACAGGGCCGGCTACACCTTC. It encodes CASSIDHRAGYTF.

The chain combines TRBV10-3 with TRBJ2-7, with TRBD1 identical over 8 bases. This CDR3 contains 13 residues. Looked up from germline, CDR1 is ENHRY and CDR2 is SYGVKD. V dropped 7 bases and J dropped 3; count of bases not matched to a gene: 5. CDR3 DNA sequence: TGTGCCATCAATTCCGGACAGGGCTACGAGCAGTACTTC. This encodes CAINSGQGYEQYF.

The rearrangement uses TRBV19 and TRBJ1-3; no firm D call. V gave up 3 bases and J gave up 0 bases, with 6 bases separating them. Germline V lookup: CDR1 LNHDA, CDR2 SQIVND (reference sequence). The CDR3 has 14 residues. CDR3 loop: CASSIGVSGNTIYF. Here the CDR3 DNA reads TGTGCCAGTAGTATCGGGGTCTCTGGAAACACCATATATTTT.

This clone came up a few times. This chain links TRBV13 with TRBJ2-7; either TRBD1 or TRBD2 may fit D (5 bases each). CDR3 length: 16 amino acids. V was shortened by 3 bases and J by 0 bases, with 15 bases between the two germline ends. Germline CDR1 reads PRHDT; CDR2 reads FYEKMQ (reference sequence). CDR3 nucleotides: TGTGCCAGCAGCTTGGGACCGCCGACTGCCTCCTACGAGCAGTACTTC. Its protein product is CASSLGPPTASYEQYF.

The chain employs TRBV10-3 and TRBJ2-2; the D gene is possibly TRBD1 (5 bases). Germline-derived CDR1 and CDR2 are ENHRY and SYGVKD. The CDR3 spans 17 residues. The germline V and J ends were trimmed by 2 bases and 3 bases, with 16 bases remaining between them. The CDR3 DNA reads TGTGCCATCAGTGAGCCGCCGGGCAGGGCGGACACCGGGGAGCTGTTTTTT. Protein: CAISEPPGRADTGELFF.

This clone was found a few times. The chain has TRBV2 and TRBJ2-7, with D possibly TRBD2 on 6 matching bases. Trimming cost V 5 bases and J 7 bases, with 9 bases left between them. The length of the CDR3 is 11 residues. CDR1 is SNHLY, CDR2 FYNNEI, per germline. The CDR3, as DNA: TGTGCCAGCAGTAGTCGGGGGGAGCAGTACTTC. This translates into CASSSRGEQYF. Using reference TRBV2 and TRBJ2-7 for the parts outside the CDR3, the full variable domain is EPEVTQTPSHQVTQMGQEVILRCVPISNHLYFYWYRQILGQKVEFLVSFYNNEISEKSEIFDDQFSVERPDGSNFTLKIRSTKLEDSAMYFCASSSRGEQYFGPGTRLTVT.